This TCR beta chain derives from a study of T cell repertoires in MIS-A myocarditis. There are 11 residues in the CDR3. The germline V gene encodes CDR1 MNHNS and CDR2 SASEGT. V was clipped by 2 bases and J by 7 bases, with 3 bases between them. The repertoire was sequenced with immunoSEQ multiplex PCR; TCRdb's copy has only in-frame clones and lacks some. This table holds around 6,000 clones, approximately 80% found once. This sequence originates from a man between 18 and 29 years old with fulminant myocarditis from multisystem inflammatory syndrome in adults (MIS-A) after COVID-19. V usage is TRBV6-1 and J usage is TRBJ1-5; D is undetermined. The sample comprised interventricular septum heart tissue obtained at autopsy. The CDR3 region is CASSEMQPQHF. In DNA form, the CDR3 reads TGTGCCAGCAGTGAAATGCAGCCCCAGCATTTT.